This TCR beta chain was sequenced for a study of OX40 agonist ivuxolimab in advanced cancers. Regarding the study in general: Ivuxolimab was an agonistic, fully human IgG2 monoclonal antibody directed against OX40 (CD134), a costimulatory receptor. Prior anti-PD-1, anti-PD-L1 or anti-CTLA-4 therapy was permitted, and checkpoint inhibitors had been received by about 37% of dose-escalation patients. The purpose of peripheral TCRbeta sequencing was to test whether ivuxolimab changed TCR sequence diversity and led to clonal T-cell expansion. Intravenous ivuxolimab was administered to patients every 2 weeks at six dose levels: 0.01, 0.1, 0.3, 1.5, 3 and 10 mg/kg. The paper reports the monotherapy dose-escalation portion (N of about 56 patients) of the phase I ivuxolimab trial. Among the roughly 52 dose-escalation patients, around 20 had hepatocellular carcinoma, some 15 melanoma, 9 renal cell carcinoma and 9 head and neck cancer. A male proportion of about 79% and a mean age of approximately 55 years, ranging from roughly 23 to 85, were recorded for the dose-escalation cohort. Partial responses occurred in three dose-escalation patients, of whom one had hepatocellular carcinoma and two had cutaneous melanoma. Results and caveats for the whole study, not just this receptor: At doses of 0.1 to 3.0 mg/kg, clonal expansion of both CD4+ and CD8+ blood T cells was observed from baseline to week 6. In the 0.1-3.0 mg/kg groups, partial responders were among the patients with the lowest normalized peripheral clonal expansion, particularly in CD8+ T cells. After ivuxolimab, more expanded clones were found on average in CD8+ T cells than in CD4+ T cells. The antigen specificity of the peripheral T cells that underwent clonal expansion was not determined. Low levels of normalized T-cell clonal expansion were also seen in some patients who did not respond.

A word on this clone: No antigen is known for it. No much larger clone exists at a distance of one base, and base qualities are not known.

The trial excluded patients who had a history of autoimmune disease or who were on systemic immunosuppression. Peripheral blood for TCR sequencing was collected from all dose cohorts at baseline, on cycle 4 day 1, and on cycle 7 day 1. The samples were drawn from a first-in-human, open-label, multicenter phase I dose-escalation trial of ivuxolimab. Adults with locally advanced or metastatic head and neck squamous cell, hepatocellular, melanoma or renal cell carcinoma were enrolled in the trial. Before TCR sequencing, CD4+ and CD8+ T cells were separately sorted from peripheral blood. Genomic DNA was isolated from the sorted cells so that the TCRbeta CDR3 region could be sequenced. The immunoSEQ Assay was used for sequencing of TCRbeta CDR3 regions. The immuneACCESS repertoire file appears here via TCRdb, limited to in-frame rearrangements. These files lack a portion of the clones; in checked studies, under half of the deficit traces to unresolved V genes, and the cause of the others is not known. Here the sample has about 13,000 clones; nearly 85% occur a single time. The top ten clonotypes cover about 25% of the sample.

Including the terminal cysteine and phenylalanine, the CDR3 comprises 17 residues. Only the CDR3 DNA is retained, 51 bases long and in frame from the first base. The germline V gene supplies CDR1 KGHSH and CDR2 LQKENI. V gives up 0 bases and J gives up 2 bases, and the segment between their germline ends measures 17 bases. The sample was CD4+ or CD8+ T cells sorted from blood, taken in a trial of the OX40 agonist ivuxolimab. This sequence originates from an adult with an advanced solid tumor such as melanoma, head and neck, liver or kidney cancer. The sequence links TRBV18 to TRBJ2-7; the D gene could be TRBD1 or TRBD2, each one agreeing over 5 bases. The nucleotide sequence reads as follows: TGTGCCAGCTCACCACCGGAGGCCAGGACAAACCCCTACGAGCAGTACTTC. The encoded protein is CASSPPEARTNPYEQYF.